The 17 T cell receptor beta chains below come from one sample, sequenced in a study of cytomegalovirus exposure and HLA in healthy donors. The PCR made use of 60 Vbeta and 13 Jbeta primers. TCRdb keeps only in-frame clones here, not all; method: immunoSEQ multiplex PCR. The sample shows some 200,000 clones, over 80% of them seen only once. The sequenced sample was PBMCs. All receptors come from a boy younger than 10 in good health and CMV-seronegative.

There are a few counts of this clone. This chain links TRBV6-5 with TRBJ2-3; 7 bases are shared with TRBD1. Trimming at V came to 2 bases and at J to 3 bases, leaving 5 bases not matched to a gene. The V gene's germline CDR1 is MNHEY and CDR2 SVGAGI. The CDR3 consists of 15 residues. The CDR3 reads CASSYQGRGTDTQYF. The CDR3 coding sequence is TGTGCCAGCAGTTACCAGGGCAGGGGGACAGATACGCAGTATTTT.

A single count supports this clone. The chain employs TRBV29-1 and TRBJ2-5; D is perhaps TRBD1 (6 bases). The DNA end lines up better with TRBJ2-7; the J call may be wrong. Germline V gene sequence: CDR1 SQVTM, CDR2 ANQGSEA. This CDR3 contains 15 residues. CDR3 sequence: CSVSKVLTGWGEQYF. The CDR3, as DNA: TGCAGCGTGAGTAAGGTCTTGACAGGCTGGGGCGAGCAGTACTTC.

The chain has TRBV9 and TRBJ1-2; D remains ambiguous. V was shortened by 3 bases and J by 0 bases, with 12 bases between the two germline ends. This CDR3 is 15 amino acids long. Germline V CDR1 and CDR2: SGDLS, YYNGEE. CDR3 protein: CASSGTDFSNYGYTF. CDR3 nucleotide sequence: TGTGCCAGCAGCGGGACGGACTTCTCTAACTATGGCTACACCTTC.

Only a few counts were recorded for this clone. The chain employs TRBV28 and TRBJ1-5; TRBD1 aligns across 8 bases. The CDR3 sequence is 16 residues long. V trimming: 6 bases; J trimming: 1 base; junction bases outside the gene matches: 8. The germline CDR1 and CDR2 sequences are MDHEN and SYDVKM. As DNA, the CDR3 is TGTGCCAGCAGGGGGGGTCGGACAGGGAGCAATCAGCCCCAGCATTTT. This encodes CASRGGRTGSNQPQHF.

The chain employs TRBV11-2 and TRBJ1-2; weak D call: TRBD1 (5 bases). Trimming took 3 bases from V and 3 from J, leaving 8 bases between them. CDR1 and CDR2 from the germline V gene are SGHAT and FQNNGV. CDR3 length: 13 residues. Here the CDR3 reads CASSFSRDYGYTF. The CDR3 bases are TGTGCCAGCAGCTTCTCCAGGGACTATGGCTACACCTTC.

This chain joins TRBV19 and TRBJ2-3; tentatively, D is TRBD2 (5 bases). The length of the CDR3 is 13 residues. Per germline, CDR1 LNHDA and CDR2 SQIVND (reference sequence). Trimming removed 7 bases at V and 4 bases at J, with 12 bases between. Here the CDR3 reads CASTVTTADTQYF. CDR3 nucleotides: TGTGCCAGTACCGTGACTACGGCAGATACGCAGTATTTT. The whole variable domain, filled in from reference TRBV19 and TRBJ2-3, reads DGGITQSPKYLFRKEGQNVTLSCEQNLNHDAMYWYRQDPGQGLRLIYYSQIVNDFQKGDIAEGYSVSREKKESFPLTVTSAQKNPTAFYLCASTVTTADTQYFGPGTRLTVL.

The J gene is TRBJ2-1, the V gene TRBV11-3, with a tentative D call TRBD2 (6 bases). V was trimmed by 5 bases and J by 4 bases, leaving 21 bases between them. CDR3 length: 17 residues. CDR1 is SGHNT, CDR2 YENEEA, per germline. CDR3 DNA sequence: TGTGCCAGCAGCCCCGCCTTGGGTAGCGGAATTTACAATGAGCAGTTCTTC. This gives the protein CASSPALGSGIYNEQFF.

The CDR3 nucleotides are TGTGCCAGCAGTGGGGGGGGAGAGACCCAGTACTTC. It translates to CASSGGGETQYF. The rearrangement uses TRBV27 and TRBJ2-5, with 7 bases that match TRBD2. The CDR3 length is 12 residues. J gave up 4 bases and V 5 bases, and 1 base lay outside the gene matches. Germline V CDR1 and CDR2: MNHEY, SMNVEV (reference sequence).

This clone has a handful of counts. The chain is built from TRBV5-1 and TRBJ2-1, with D maybe TRBD1 (5 bases). This CDR3 has 13 residues. Trimming pared 0 bases from V and 10 bases from J, leaving 11 bases between. Germline assignment: CDR1 SGHRS and CDR2 YFSETQ. The CDR3 coding sequence is TGCGCCAGCAGCTTGGGGCAGGGTGGGGAGCAGTTCTTC. Amino acid sequence: CASSLGQGGEQFF.

This chain uses TRBV28 with TRBJ2-5; tentative D call: TRBD2 (7 bases). The CDR3 loop spans 14 amino acids. The V end was cut by 7 bases, the J end by 4 bases, with 16 bases between. Germline V gene data show CDR1 as MDHEN and CDR2 as SYDVKM. This CDR3 reads CASTPSGGAETQYF. The CDR3 bases are TGTGCCAGCACCCCTTCGGGGGGCGCAGAGACCCAGTACTTC.

In this sample, this clone turned up a few times. The rearrangement links TRBV2 to TRBJ2-5, with 7 positions matching TRBD2. Germline V gives CDR1 SNHLY, CDR2 FYNNEI. The CDR3 contains 14 residues. Trimming cost V 6 bases and J 1 base; bases outside gene matches: 5. CDR3 DNA: TGTGCCAGCAGAATTCGCGGGGGCCAAGAGACCCAGTACTTC. It specifies CASRIRGGQETQYF.

CDR3 DNA: TGTGCCAGTAGTACCCCGGGGGCAACTAATGAAAAACTGTTTTTT. This codes for CASSTPGATNEKLFF. This chain uses TRBV19 with TRBJ1-4; TRBD1 might be the D (5 bases). This CDR3 region has 15 residues. Germline CDR1 and CDR2: LNHDA and SQIVND (reference sequence). Deletions cut 4 bases from V and 0 bases from J, with 9 bases between.

This chain joins TRBV6-1 and TRBJ1-5, with 9 bases that match TRBD1. Germline assignment: CDR1 MNHNS and CDR2 SASEGT. The V gene end was trimmed by 10 bases and the J gene end by 6 bases; junction bases not matched to a gene: 7. The CDR3 runs to 13 residues. For the CDR3, the DNA is TGTGCCATACAGGGGGCGCTCGGTCAGCCCCAGCATTTT. Translation: CAIQGALGQPQHF.

The chain recombines TRBV7-9 with TRBJ2-1; 13 nucleotides match TRBD2. J gave up 1 base and V 5 bases, and 8 bases lay outside the gene matches. Germline loops: CDR1 SEHNR, CDR2 FQNEAQ (reference sequence). CDR3 size: 18 residues. Here the CDR3 reads CASSPRTSGGPSYNEQFF. DNA for the CDR3: TGTGCCAGCAGCCCCCGGACTAGCGGGGGCCCTTCCTACAATGAGCAGTTCTTC.

The gene calls are TRBV5-4 and TRBJ2-7, with D possibly TRBD1 on 6 matching bases. CDR1 is SGHNT and CDR2 is YYREEE in the germline V gene (reference sequence). This CDR3 comprises 13 residues. Between the trimmed V and J ends, which lost 4 bases and 4 bases, there was a span of 12 bases. The CDR3 here is CASSPDSHYEQYF. The CDR3 DNA reads as TGTGCCAGCAGCCCGGACAGCCATTACGAGCAGTACTTC. Combining the CDR3 with reference TRBV5-4 and TRBJ2-7 gives the whole variable domain ETGVTQSPTHLIKTRGQQVTLRCSSQSGHNTVSWYQQALGQGPQFIFQYYREEENGRGNFPPRFSGLQFPNYSSELNVNALELDDSALYLCASSPDSHYEQYFGPGTRLTVT.

The chain links TRBV18 to TRBJ1-2; D not resolved. This CDR3 has 16 amino acids. V was shortened by 2 bases and J by 1 base, with 14 bases between the two germline ends. Per the germline V gene, CDR1 is KGHSH and CDR2 is LQKENI. In nucleotides, the CDR3 is TGTGCCAGCTCACCAGAGGCGGGAGATTATAACTATGGCTACACCTTC. This translates into CASSPEAGDYNYGYTF.

The CDR3: CASSLLRETQYF. CDR3 coding DNA: TGTGCCAGCAGCTTACTTCGAGAGACCCAGTACTTC. This rearrangement joins TRBV7-2 to TRBJ2-5; D is unresolved. V was trimmed by 2 bases and J by 4 bases, leaving 5 bases between them. Germline assignment: CDR1 SGHTA and CDR2 FQGNSA. This CDR3 has 12 amino acids.